This T cell receptor (beta chain) is drawn from a study of blood T cell repertoires in COVID-19 (TCRdb year 2020). Broadly, across the study: The collaborator samples originated in the United States, Italy and Spain and spanned the acute and convalescent phases of COVID-19. The repertoires were made available in a free public database intended to serve as a resource for research on the immune response to SARS-CoV-2. HLA class I and class II types, where available, came from metadata supplied by the sample provider rather than from assay-based typing. The material from the prospective study consisted of cDNA or gDNA derived from T cells, B-cell-depleted T cells, or PBMCs. Samples were obtained from the ongoing ImmuneRACE study (first 160 participants) and from roughly 1,300 subjects provided by 6 global collaborators. Nearly every sample came with metadata listing a de-identified subject ID, COVID-19 status, age in years and sex. Deeply sampled blood TCRbeta repertoires from subjects exposed to, actively infected with, or recovered from COVID-19 were included in the dataset.

The germline V gene sets CDR1 to SGHRS and CDR2 to YFSETQ. The CDR3 measures 15 amino acids from cysteine to phenylalanine. Here the CDR3 DNA is all that survives: 45 bases in frame from base 1. V has 7 bases trimmed and J has 6 bases trimmed; junction bases matching no gene number 9. TCRbeta CDR3 regions were amplified from genomic DNA by means of the immunoSEQ Assay, a bias-controlled multiplex PCR. Regarding the original processing steps: Nucleated cell counts per sample were estimated from amplification of reference gene primers within the assay. To quantify the absolute abundance of each unique TCRbeta CDR3 rearrangement, sequence reads were collapsed and filtered. For each sample, productive Simpson clonality was calculated as the square root of Simpson's diversity index across productive rearrangements. Here the immuneACCESS table is served through TCRdb, limited to in-frame sequences with V and J called. Missing clones are a known gap in these copies; in checked studies unresolved V genes cover under half, and the rest lacks a known reason. The D gene and trimming were derived from the DNA, and the V and J assignments and clone size from that table. Counted in this sample were around 400,000 clones; under 90% of them appeared once. The ten largest clones represent 1.5% to 2% of the sample.

On this clone itself: Its specific antigen is unknown. There are no base qualities to consult, and no much larger clone falls within one base.

What the research found in general, with its limitations: How much clinical and demographic metadata was included differed by source and by participant, and the metadata was provided uncurated.

Participants in the prospective study were aged roughly 18 to 95 years, lived in about two dozen United States geographic areas, and enrolled through a virtual design. Cohort assignment in the prospective study relied on participant-reported clinical history from a screening survey and a study questionnaire. Recovered participants in ImmuneRACE Cohort 3 were defined as having two consecutive negative NP/OP PCR tests, clearance from a healthcare professional, or resolution of symptoms. In the prospective study, mobile phlebotomists collected whole blood, serum and a nasopharyngeal or oropharyngeal swab from each participant. Prospective study participants could optionally give additional blood draws and questionnaires over an approximately 2-month period. Before DNA extraction, prospective study blood samples were shipped either frozen or at room temperature.

The chain couples TRBV5-1 to TRBJ2-1; 11 central nucleotides agree with TRBD1. This TCR was recovered from a woman under 40 who had recovered from COVID-19. Material for sequencing was PBMCs or T cells enriched from blood (not recorded which). The sequenced DNA is TGCGCCAGCCATTACCCCGGGACAGGGGGCAATGAGCAGTTCTTC. The resulting protein is CASHYPGTGGNEQFF. This CDR3, with the reference TRBV5-1 and TRBJ2-1 proteins standing in past its ends, gives the full variable domain KAGVTQTPRYLIKTRGQQVTLSCSPISGHRSVSWYQQTPGQGLQFLFEYFSETQRNKGNFPGRFSGRQFSNSRSEMNVSTLELGDSALYLCASHYPGTGGNEQFFGPGTRLTVL.